This TCR beta chain was sequenced for a study of blood T cell repertoires in COVID-19 (dated by TCRdb to about 2020). Turning to the overall study: The collaborator samples originated in the United States, Italy and Spain and spanned the acute and convalescent phases of COVID-19. Deeply sampled blood TCRbeta repertoires from subjects exposed to, actively infected with, or recovered from COVID-19 were included in the dataset. Nearly every sample came with metadata listing a de-identified subject ID, COVID-19 status, age in years and sex. Where HLA class I and class II types were available, the types were taken from metadata supplied by the sample provider, not from assay-based typing. The material from the prospective study consisted of cDNA or gDNA derived from T cells, B-cell-depleted T cells, or PBMCs. Samples came from the ongoing ImmuneRACE study (first 160 participants) plus 1,254 subjects from 6 global collaborators. The repertoires were made available in a free public database intended to serve as a resource for research on the immune response to SARS-CoV-2.

One collaborating source in Seattle enrolled patients during active infection and followed them longitudinally through the course of disease. Whole blood was collected in K2EDTA tubes by collaborating institutions according to the institutions' own protocols. For TCRbeta analysis, collaborators shipped samples in one of three forms: frozen whole blood, isolated PBMCs, or DNA extracted from either of those sample types. The immunoSEQ Assay, a bias-controlled multiplex PCR, was used to amplify TCRbeta CDR3 regions from genomic DNA. In the original analysis: Nucleated cell counts per sample were estimated from amplification of reference gene primers within the assay. To quantify the absolute abundance of each unique TCRbeta CDR3 rearrangement, sequence reads were collapsed and filtered. For each sample, productive Simpson clonality was calculated by taking the square root of Simpson's diversity index across productive rearrangements. Held by TCRdb, this immuneACCESS table contains in-frame sequences only and omits some clones. Under half of the omission traces to an unresolved V gene where checked; the cause of the rest is unknown. The V and J calls and the clone size are those of that table, but D and trimming were determined from the DNA. The sample table shows roughly 200,000 clones, and around 75% are seen once. 5.5% to 7% of the sample comes from the top ten.

With respect to this clone: Its antigen specificity is not known. Base qualities are missing; no much larger clone stands one base away.

The investigation overall reported the following: How much clinical and demographic metadata was included differed by source and by participant, and the metadata was provided uncurated.

CDR1 and CDR2 (KGHSH, LQKENI) derive from the germline V gene. Including cysteine and phenylalanine, the CDR3 has 12 amino acids. Just CDR3 DNA is preserved here, 36 bases in frame from base 1. V is cut by 4 bases and J by 5 bases, and the space between the germline ends is 8 bases. The chain is made from TRBV18 and TRBJ1-1; the D gene is perhaps TRBD1, from 5 matching bases. The receptor was derived from a middle-aged woman with COVID-19, enrolled during active disease. Sequenced: peripheral blood. The base sequence is TGTGCCAGCTCACGCAGGGATACTGAAGCTTTCTTT. Translation gives CASSRRDTEAFF.